This TCR beta chain was recorded in a study of immune cell composition in non-small cell lung cancer. Trimming stripped 5 bases from V and 1 base from J, with 15 bases between. CDR1 KGHSH and CDR2 LQKENI come from the germline V gene. This CDR3 is 15 amino acids long. TCRdb's table, derived via immunoSEQ multiplex PCR, lists solely in-frame clones and lacks some. Of about 15,000 clones in the sample, around 68% were seen once. This clone appeared a few times. The sequencing sample was made of lung tumor tissue. V usage is TRBV18 and J usage is TRBJ2-7; possible D gene TRBD1, 6 bases. The receptor was isolated from a human donor with non-small cell lung cancer. The CDR3 loop reads CASSFTGLGSYEQYF. CDR3 coding DNA: TGTGCCAGCTCATTTACAGGGTTAGGGTCCTACGAGCAGTACTTC.